These 16 T cell receptor beta chains were all obtained from the same sample, sequenced in a study of cytomegalovirus exposure and HLA in healthy donors. Researchers ran the PCR with 60 Vbeta and 13 Jbeta primers. The repertoire was sequenced with immunoSEQ multiplex PCR; TCRdb's copy has only in-frame clones and lacks some. The sample holds hundreds of thousands of clones, 70% to 85% seen once. The material sequenced was PBMCs. The receptor set was obtained from an older woman in good health and CMV-seropositive.

This clone turned up a few times. This rearrangement joins TRBV7-9 to TRBJ2-3, with a weak D call TRBD1 (6 bases). V was trimmed by 5 bases and J by 2 bases, leaving 23 bases between them. The CDR3 loop spans 18 amino acids. The germline V gene has CDR1 SEHNR and CDR2 FQNEAQ (reference sequence). For the CDR3, the DNA is TGTGCCAGCAGCACGCAACTTTACAGGGACGGCCTCACAGATACGCAGTATTTT. Its protein is CASSTQLYRDGLTDTQYF.

This sequence joins TRBV27 and TRBJ1-1; possibly TRBD1 for D (6 bases). Deletions cut 2 bases from V and 1 base from J, with 11 bases between. This CDR3 has 15 amino acids. Germline lookup yields CDR1 MNHEY and CDR2 SMNVEV (reference sequence). CDR3 region: CASSLGGGRNTEAFF. The CDR3 coding sequence is TGTGCCAGCAGTTTAGGGGGGGGCCGGAACACTGAAGCTTTCTTT.

The rearrangement uses TRBV18 and TRBJ2-3, with 10 bases aligning to TRBD1. This CDR3 is built from 16 residues. V trimming: 3 bases; J trimming: 1 base; junction bases outside the gene matches: 4. Per the germline V gene, CDR1 is KGHSH and CDR2 is LQKENI. The DNA for the CDR3 is TGTGCCAGCTCACCCACCGGGACAGGGGGCACAGATACGCAGTATTTT. Translation gives CASSPTGTGGTDTQYF.

This chain joins TRBV7-9 and TRBJ1-2; TRBD1 aligns across 7 bases. The CDR3 totals 14 residues. From germline, CDR1 is SEHNR and CDR2 FQNEAQ (reference sequence). V gave up 5 bases and J gave up 0 bases; unmatched junction bases: 3. CDR3 sequence reads: CASSQGGSNYGYTF. DNA for the CDR3: TGTGCCAGCAGCCAGGGGGGATCTAACTATGGCTACACCTTC.

The chain uses TRBV5-1 and TRBJ1-2; D remains ambiguous. Germline V gives CDR1 SGHRS, CDR2 YFSETQ. The CDR3 runs 13 residues. V was shortened by 4 bases and J by 6 bases, with 13 bases between the two germline ends. The CDR3 here is CASSPGSWDGYTF. The CDR3 DNA follows: TGCGCCAGCAGCCCGGGGTCTTGGGATGGCTACACCTTC.

The rearrangement links TRBV18 to TRBJ2-2; the match to TRBD1 covers 7 bases. This CDR3 comprises 15 residues. Germline assignment: CDR1 KGHSH and CDR2 LQKENI. The junction had 5 bases not matched to a gene; V was cut back by 6 bases and J by 1 base. CDR3 residues: CASSQRTGNTGELFF. The CDR3 nucleotides are TGTGCCAGCTCGCAAAGGACAGGGAACACCGGGGAGCTGTTTTTT.

The genes are TRBV6-1 and TRBJ1-5; 8 bases match TRBD1. The CDR3 runs to 15 residues. J was trimmed by 4 bases and V by 3 bases; bases with no gene match: 5. Per germline, CDR1 MNHNS and CDR2 SASEGT. Here the CDR3 reads CASSDGTGKNQPQHF. For the CDR3, the DNA is TGTGCCAGCAGTGACGGGACAGGAAAAAATCAGCCCCAGCATTTT.

The chain joins TRBV5-4 to TRBJ1-2; 7 nucleotides line up with TRBD1. Germline loops: CDR1 SGHNT, CDR2 YYREEE (reference sequence). This CDR3 contains 13 residues. The V gene end was trimmed by 3 bases and the J gene end by 2 bases; junction bases not matched to a gene: 1. For the CDR3, the DNA is TGTGCCAGCAGCTCGGGACAGAACTATGGCTACACCTTC. Its translation: CASSSGQNYGYTF.

CDR3 amino acids: CSLARETQYF. Written as DNA, the CDR3 is TGCAGCCTAGCGCGGGAGACCCAGTACTTC. This chain uses TRBV20-1 with TRBJ2-5, with D tentatively TRBD2 (6 bases). Germline assignment: CDR1 DFQATT and CDR2 SNEGSKA (reference sequence). The CDR3 has 10 residues.

V gene TRBV2 combines with J gene TRBJ2-3, with TRBD2 matching 7 bases. Germline loops: CDR1 SNHLY, CDR2 FYNNEI. This CDR3 contains 14 residues. V gave up 6 bases and J gave up 3 bases; unmatched junction bases: 6. The CDR3 DNA sequence: TGTGCCAGCAGACGCCGGGGGGTTACAGATACGCAGTATTTT. It codes for CASRRRGVTDTQYF.

The rearrangement links TRBV6-1 to TRBJ1-5; D is possibly TRBD1 (6 bases). In germline, CDR1 is MNHNS, CDR2 SASEGT. V lost 6 bases to trimming and J lost 4 bases, with 10 bases between them. The CDR3 length is 13 residues. CDR3 bases: TGTGCCAGCAGACTGGACAGTAATCAGCCCCAGCATTTT. Protein: CASRLDSNQPQHF.

V usage is TRBV5-8 and J usage is TRBJ2-7; perhaps TRBD2 as D (5 bases). V lost 5 bases and J 4 bases, leaving 10 bases between the germline ends. Germline loops: CDR1 SGHTS, CDR2 YDEGEE. The CDR3 runs to 12 residues. CDR3 DNA sequence: TGTGCCAGCAGTCCCACGGGGTACGAGCAGTACTTC. Translated: CASSPTGYEQYF.

The chain has TRBV7-2 and TRBJ1-6, with 8 bases that match TRBD1. This CDR3 spans 14 amino acids. Germline CDR1 reads SGHTA; CDR2 reads FQGNSA. Losses at the gene ends were 1 base for V and 12 bases for J; bases not matched to a gene: 5. CDR3 sequence reads: CASSLGQGYLPLHF. The CDR3 DNA follows: TGTGCCAGCAGCTTAGGACAGGGGTATTTACCCCTCCACTTT.

The V gene is TRBV10-3, the J gene TRBJ1-5; D is possibly TRBD1 (5 bases). The V gene lost 6 bases and the J gene lost 3 bases, with 12 bases spanning the gap. Germline V gene sequence: CDR1 ENHRY, CDR2 SYGVKD. The length of the CDR3 is 14 residues. CDR3 nucleotides: TGTGCCATCAGGGCCCAGGGTAACAATCAGCCCCAGCATTTT. Its translation is CAIRAQGNNQPQHF.

The chain is built from TRBV7-9 and TRBJ1-3; possible D gene TRBD1, 6 bases. The CDR3 has 16 residues. Trimming took 5 bases from V and 6 from J, leaving 20 bases between them. Germline V lookup: CDR1 SEHNR, CDR2 FQNEAQ (reference sequence). The CDR3: CASSPLGAGEENTIYF. The CDR3, as DNA: TGTGCCAGCAGCCCTCTGGGGGCCGGAGAAGAAAACACCATATATTTT.

J is TRBJ2-1 and V is TRBV27; D perhaps matches TRBD1 (6 bases). Between the trimmed V and J ends, which lost 6 bases and 4 bases, there was a span of 7 bases. CDR3 size: 12 residues. The germline V gene has CDR1 MNHEY and CDR2 SMNVEV (reference sequence). The CDR3 region is CASRTGYNEQFF. In DNA, the CDR3 is TGTGCCAGCAGAACAGGGTACAATGAGCAGTTCTTC.